The rows below give T cell receptor beta chains drawn from one sample of a study of response to subunit inactivated influenza vaccine. One entry per CDR3 protein, called by TCRdb with MiXCR from the RT-PCR reads. The data contain some 640,000 distinct CDR3 sequences, approximately 13% of them singletons. The material sequenced was PBMCs from blood, taken around two weeks before vaccination. These receptors were taken from a middle-aged man who received an inactivated influenza vaccine. CDR3s include the opening cysteine and the closing phenylalanine or tryptophan. The order of the fields is D gene, J gene, clone size, V gene, CDR3 DNA, CDR3 protein. D genes are given only for firm matches. Only part of the rows carry a size: once, few, many, or a class if the clone is expanded.

>-|TRBJ2-1|-|TRBV11-2
TGTGCCAGCAGCTTAGACGGGAAAGTGCAGTTCTTC
CASSLDGKVQFF
>-|TRBJ2-7|few|TRBV27
TGTGCCAGCAGTTTATCGTCCGGGTTGTACGAGCAGTACTTC
CASSLSSGLYEQYF
>TRBD1|TRBJ1-2|few|TRBV28
TGTGCCAGCAGTACCTCGACAGGGACCTATGGCTACACCTTC
CASSTSTGTYGYTF
>-|TRBJ1-5|-|TRBV10-3
TGTGCCATCAGTCCGGACTTAAGCAATCAGCCCCAGCATTTT
CAISPDLSNQPQHF
>-|TRBJ2-5|few|TRBV7-3
TGTGCCAGCGCACTTTCAGCCCAAGAGACCCAGTACTTC
CASALSAQETQYF
>-|TRBJ1-6|many|TRBV7-9
TGTGCCAGCAGCTTAGAACAGGGAGCGCCCCTCCACTTT
CASSLEQGAPLHF
>-|TRBJ2-5|-|TRBV18
TGTGCCAGCTCACCCGTCGGACCACCGCAAGAGACCCAGTACTTC
CASSPVGPPQETQYF
>TRBD2|TRBJ2-1|few|TRBV7-2
TGTGCCAGCAGCTCTATAGCGGGAGGACATGAGCAGTTCTTC
CASSSIAGGHEQFF
>-|TRBJ2-3|-|TRBV6-1
TGTGCCAGCACCAGGCAAGGACAGACCACAGATACGCAGTATTTT
CASTRQGQTTDTQYF
>-|TRBJ1-6|-|TRBV3-1
TGTGCCAGCAGCCAAGTCGGGCCGCCTCTTGATAATTCACCCCTCCACTTT
CASSQVGPPLDNSPLHF
>-|TRBJ2-7|-|TRBV5-1
TGCGCCAGCAGCTTCCGGGACGGAGGCTACGAGCAGTACTTC
CASSFRDGGYEQYF
>-|TRBJ1-1|-|TRBV7-9
TGTGCCAGCAGCTTCGTGGCCACTGAAGCTTTCTTT
CASSFVATEAFF
>-|TRBJ2-3|many|TRBV12-3/TRBV12-4
TGTGCCAGCACCCTGTGGGGGGATACGCAGTATTTT
CASTLWGDTQYF
>-|TRBJ2-1|-|TRBV4-1
TGCGCCAGCAGCCAAGCCGGTCATGAGCAGTTCTTC
CASSQAGHEQFF
>-|TRBJ1-2|-|TRBV20-1
TGCAGTGCTAGTTCCACAGAGAACTATGGCTACACCTTC
CSASSTENYGYTF
>-|TRBJ2-2|-|TRBV6-2/TRBV6-3
TGTGCCAGCAGTCCAGACTGGGGCGCCGGGGAGCTGTTTTTT
CASSPDWGAGELFF
>TRBD1|TRBJ2-5|few|TRBV4-3
TGCGCCAGCAGCCACCCTGGGACAGGGGCCAGCCAAGAGACCCAGTACTTC
CASSHPGTGASQETQYF
>-|TRBJ2-7|few|TRBV15
TGTGCCACCAGCAGACTACTCAACTACGAGCAGTACTTC
CATSRLLNYEQYF
>-|TRBJ2-2|few|TRBV7-2
TGTGCCAGCAGCTTTAGGGTAGCGGCAAACACCGGGGAGCTGTTTTTT
CASSFRVAANTGELFF
>TRBD1|TRBJ1-5|few|TRBV5-1
TGCGCCAGCAGCCCCGGGACAGGGGTATCTCAGCCCCAGCATTTT
CASSPGTGVSQPQHF
>-|TRBJ2-2|few|TRBV2
TGTGCCAGCAGTGAAGCGCAGGGAACCGGGGAGCTGTTTTTT
CASSEAQGTGELFF
>TRBD1|TRBJ2-6|few|TRBV6-1
TGTGCCAGCAGTAAAGCGACAGGGTTGAGTGGGGCCAACGTCCTGACTTTC
CASSKATGLSGANVLTF
>-|TRBJ1-1|many|TRBV19
TGTGCCAGTAGCAAGGGAATGGAAACTGAAGCTTTCTTT
CASSKGMETEAFF
>-|TRBJ2-3|-|TRBV20-1
TGCAGTGCTAGGGTAGACACAGATACGCAGTATTTT
CSARVDTDTQYF
>-|TRBJ2-1|-|TRBV4-3
TGCGCCAGCAGCCAAAATCCATCGACAGGACGGCAGTTCTTC
CASSQNPSTGRQFF
>-|TRBJ2-7|-|TRBV6-1
TGTGCCAGCATATCGGGGCTCTCCTACGAGCAGTACTTC
CASISGLSYEQYF
>-|TRBJ2-1|few|TRBV4-2
TGTGCCAGCAGCCAAGATCGAGCGGCCTACAATGAGCAGTTCTTC
CASSQDRAAYNEQFF
>-|TRBJ1-4|-|TRBV20-1
TGCAGTGCTAGTAGGCGCGAAAAACTGTTTTTT
CSASRREKLFF
>-|TRBJ1-1|few|TRBV20-1
TGCAGTGCTAAATACACTGAAGCTTTCTTT
CSAKYTEAFF
>-|TRBJ2-5|few|TRBV6-6
TGTGCCATCCGAGGGATCGAGGAGACCCAGTACTTC
CAIRGIEETQYF
>-|TRBJ2-4|few|TRBV28
TGTGCCAGCAGTTTGGAGGACTTGGAAAACATTCAGTACTTC
CASSLEDLENIQYF
>-|TRBJ2-1|many|TRBV5-1
TGCGCCAGCAGCCTTAGTGGGGTAGCGGACGGTAGGAATGAGCAGTTCTTC
CASSLSGVADGRNEQFF
>-|TRBJ2-1|many|TRBV7-2
TGTGCCAGCAGTACCGTCTCGAATGAGCAGTTCTTC
CASSTVSNEQFF
>-|TRBJ1-1|many|TRBV10-3
TGTGCCATCAGTGAGTCGAGGGAGATAACTGAAGCTTTCTTT
CAISESREITEAFF
>TRBD1|TRBJ2-5|-|TRBV14
TGTGCCAGCAGCCAATGGGACAGGGGTGAGACCCAGTACTTC
CASSQWDRGETQYF
>TRBD2|TRBJ2-3|-|TRBV20-1
TGCAGTGCTGGGGGTGCTAGCGGGGGTACAGATACGCAGTATTTT
CSAGGASGGTDTQYF
>-|TRBJ2-1|-|TRBV5-1
TGCGCCAGCAGGACATCATATACAGGGAGGGATGAGCAGTTCTTC
CASRTSYTGRDEQFF